This is a list of T cell receptor beta chains from one sample in a study of blood T cells in healthy people across ages. From the 5' RACE reads, TCRdb called clonotypes with MiXCR, one entry per CDR3 protein. The data show more than 500,000 distinct CDR3 sequences, approximately 30% seen once. The material sequenced was blood. The source of these receptors is a woman in her 70s in good health. CDR3s include the opening cysteine and the closing phenylalanine or tryptophan. The order of the fields is J gene, D gene, V gene, clone size, CDR3 protein, CDR3 DNA. The D gene is left open where the match is weak. For some rows the clone size is stated as once, few or many, or as a class when expanded; others skip it.

j_gene: TRBJ1-5; d_gene: NA; v_gene: TRBV6-2/TRBV6-3; abundance: NA; CDR3aa: CASSYRLNRLGADQPQHF; CDR3nt: TGTGCCAGCAGTTACCGCCTTAACAGGTTGGGCGCAGATCAGCCCCAGCATTTT
j_gene: TRBJ1-1; d_gene: NA; v_gene: TRBV7-6; abundance: NA; CDR3aa: CASSLGSDGNTEAFF; CDR3nt: TGTGCCAGCAGCTTAGGATCAGACGGGAACACTGAAGCTTTCTTT
j_gene: TRBJ1-2; d_gene: TRBD1; v_gene: TRBV20-1; abundance: NA; CDR3aa: CSASAGFRGQGSGYTF; CDR3nt: TGCAGTGCTAGTGCGGGATTTAGGGGACAGGGATCCGGCTACACCTTC
j_gene: TRBJ2-7; d_gene: NA; v_gene: TRBV7-2; abundance: NA; CDR3aa: CASSLAVGPVYEQYF; CDR3nt: TGTGCCAGCAGCTTAGCAGTAGGGCCCGTATACGAGCAGTACTTC
j_gene: TRBJ2-5; d_gene: NA; v_gene: TRBV7-9; abundance: NA; CDR3aa: CVTGKRETQYF; CDR3nt: TGTGTAACGGGGAAGCGAGAGACCCAGTACTTC
j_gene: TRBJ1-6; d_gene: NA; v_gene: TRBV6-6; abundance: NA; CDR3aa: CASSYTGSGSPLHF; CDR3nt: TGTGCCAGCAGTTACACAGGGAGCGGCTCACCCCTCCACTTT
j_gene: TRBJ2-4; d_gene: TRBD2; v_gene: TRBV19; abundance: NA; CDR3aa: CASSIAGQGIAKNIQYF; CDR3nt: TGTGCTAGTAGTATAGCGGGGCAGGGGATTGCCAAAAACATTCAGTACTTC
j_gene: TRBJ2-3; d_gene: TRBD1; v_gene: TRBV2; abundance: NA; CDR3aa: CASTKGQGGTDTQYF; CDR3nt: TGTGCCAGCACTAAGGGACAGGGAGGAACAGATACGCAGTATTTT
j_gene: TRBJ1-3; d_gene: NA; v_gene: TRBV7-2; abundance: few; CDR3aa: CASSSDSFRSGNTIYF; CDR3nt: TGTGCCAGCAGCTCGGACAGTTTTCGCTCTGGAAACACCATATATTTT
j_gene: TRBJ1-4; d_gene: NA; v_gene: TRBV2; abundance: NA; CDR3aa: CASAQNEKLFF; CDR3nt: TGTGCCAGCGCCCAGAATGAAAAACTGTTTTTT
j_gene: TRBJ1-4; d_gene: TRBD1; v_gene: TRBV29-1; abundance: NA; CDR3aa: CSVARQGKLFF; CDR3nt: TGCAGCGTTGCCCGACAGGGGAAACTGTTTTTT
j_gene: TRBJ2-1; d_gene: NA; v_gene: TRBV20-1; abundance: many; CDR3aa: CSATGTLSSYNEQFF; CDR3nt: TGCAGTGCTACGGGGACTCTAAGCTCCTACAATGAGCAGTTCTTC
j_gene: TRBJ2-5; d_gene: TRBD1; v_gene: TRBV5-7; abundance: few; CDR3aa: CASSPGGQGPNSAKYF; CDR3nt: TGTGCCAGCAGCCCGGGGGGACAGGGCCCCAATAGCGCGAAGTACTTC
j_gene: TRBJ2-1; d_gene: NA; v_gene: TRBV6-2/TRBV6-3; abundance: many; CDR3aa: CASRTDSYNEQFF; CDR3nt: TGTGCCAGCAGGACCGACTCCTACAATGAGCAGTTCTTC
j_gene: TRBJ2-1; d_gene: NA; v_gene: TRBV10-3; abundance: NA; CDR3aa: CAISENSFSYNEQFF; CDR3nt: TGTGCCATCAGTGAGAACAGCTTCTCCTACAATGAGCAGTTCTTC
j_gene: TRBJ2-3; d_gene: NA; v_gene: TRBV20-1; abundance: few; CDR3aa: CSANDPRARNTDTQYF; CDR3nt: TGCAGTGCTAATGACCCCCGGGCCAGGAACACAGATACGCAGTATTTT
j_gene: TRBJ2-2; d_gene: NA; v_gene: TRBV11-2; abundance: few; CDR3aa: CASSLFQGYTGELFF; CDR3nt: TGTGCCAGCAGCTTATTCCAGGGGTACACCGGGGAGCTGTTTTTT
j_gene: TRBJ2-1; d_gene: TRBD2; v_gene: TRBV20-1; abundance: many; CDR3aa: CSARGILAGGLWQFF; CDR3nt: TGCAGTGCTAGAGGTATCCTAGCGGGGGGCCTATGGCAGTTCTTC
j_gene: TRBJ1-1; d_gene: NA; v_gene: TRBV9; abundance: few; CDR3aa: CASSRGEVSREAFF; CDR3nt: TGTGCCAGCAGTCGGGGGGAGGTAAGCCGTGAAGCTTTCTTT
j_gene: TRBJ1-1; d_gene: NA; v_gene: TRBV9; abundance: once; CDR3aa: CASSVVIARVCTEAFF; CDR3nt: TGTGCCAGCAGCGTAGTAATAGCGAGGGTTTGCACTGAAGCTTTCTTT
j_gene: TRBJ1-1; d_gene: NA; v_gene: TRBV20-1; abundance: once; CDR3aa: CSAPSTMNTEAFF; CDR3nt: TGCAGTGCTCCCAGTACGATGAACACTGAAGCTTTCTTT
j_gene: TRBJ2-1; d_gene: TRBD2; v_gene: TRBV5-1; abundance: few; CDR3aa: CASSWTSGAVGEQFF; CDR3nt: TGCGCCAGCAGCTGGACTAGCGGGGCGGTAGGAGAGCAGTTCTTC
j_gene: TRBJ1-2; d_gene: NA; v_gene: TRBV29-1; abundance: many; CDR3aa: CSVDWGAGGYTF; CDR3nt: TGCAGCGTTGACTGGGGCGCGGGAGGCTACACCTTC
j_gene: TRBJ1-4; d_gene: TRBD1; v_gene: TRBV10-3; abundance: few; CDR3aa: CAIKGQGNEKLFF; CDR3nt: TGTGCCATCAAGGGACAGGGTAATGAAAAACTGTTTTTT
j_gene: TRBJ2-1; d_gene: TRBD2; v_gene: TRBV7-3; abundance: NA; CDR3aa: CASSPDGGGGYNEQFF; CDR3nt: TGTGCCAGCAGCCCAGATGGAGGCGGGGGCTACAATGAGCAGTTCTTC
j_gene: TRBJ2-7; d_gene: NA; v_gene: TRBV6-2/TRBV6-3; abundance: many; CDR3aa: CASSRDNYEQYF; CDR3nt: TGTGCCAGCAGTCGGGACAACTACGAGCAGTACTTC
j_gene: TRBJ2-1; d_gene: NA; v_gene: TRBV7-2; abundance: many; CDR3aa: CASSPHQGTRQFF; CDR3nt: TGTGCCAGCAGCCCACACCAGGGAACTCGGCAGTTCTTC
j_gene: TRBJ1-3; d_gene: NA; v_gene: TRBV7-2; abundance: few; CDR3aa: CASSLYGFSGNTIYF; CDR3nt: TGTGCCAGCAGCTTATATGGGTTCTCTGGAAACACCATATATTTT
j_gene: TRBJ2-3; d_gene: TRBD2; v_gene: TRBV18; abundance: NA; CDR3aa: CASSPLETSGTDTQYF; CDR3nt: TGTGCCAGCTCACCCTTGGAAACTAGCGGGACAGATACGCAGTATTTT
j_gene: TRBJ1-1; d_gene: TRBD1; v_gene: TRBV7-8; abundance: few; CDR3aa: CASSATGGTEAFF; CDR3nt: TGTGCCAGCAGCGCTACAGGGGGCACTGAAGCTTTCTTT
j_gene: TRBJ1-1; d_gene: NA; v_gene: TRBV27; abundance: NA; CDR3aa: CASSLFYGRLGSTEAFF; CDR3nt: TGTGCCAGCAGTTTATTCTATGGCCGCCTTGGGAGCACTGAAGCTTTCTTT
j_gene: TRBJ2-5; d_gene: TRBD2; v_gene: TRBV2; abundance: many; CDR3aa: CASSEERGQGETQYF; CDR3nt: TGTGCCAGCAGTGAAGAGCGGGGGCAGGGAGAGACCCAGTACTTC
j_gene: TRBJ1-2; d_gene: TRBD1; v_gene: TRBV6-2/TRBV6-3; abundance: few; CDR3aa: CASRPNPDRVGYTF; CDR3nt: TGTGCCAGCAGACCGAACCCTGACAGGGTTGGCTACACCTTC
j_gene: TRBJ2-4; d_gene: NA; v_gene: TRBV7-2; abundance: NA; CDR3aa: CASSLGREDIQYF; CDR3nt: TGTGCCAGCAGCTTGGGCAGGGAGGACATTCAGTACTTC
j_gene: TRBJ1-2; d_gene: NA; v_gene: TRBV12-3/TRBV12-4; abundance: NA; CDR3aa: CASGPGVNYGYTF; CDR3nt: TGTGCCAGCGGGCCGGGGGTTAACTATGGCTACACCTTC
j_gene: TRBJ2-7; d_gene: NA; v_gene: TRBV29-1; abundance: NA; CDR3aa: CSGNLGHEQYF; CDR3nt: TGCAGCGGCAACCTGGGCCACGAGCAGTACTTC
j_gene: TRBJ2-1; d_gene: TRBD2; v_gene: TRBV7-2; abundance: many; CDR3aa: CASSRGGGYNEQFF; CDR3nt: TGTGCCAGCAGCCGGGGGGGCGGTTACAATGAGCAGTTCTTC
j_gene: TRBJ1-4; d_gene: NA; v_gene: TRBV29-1; abundance: NA; CDR3aa: CSVEPAANEKLFF; CDR3nt: TGCAGCGTTGAACCGGCGGCCAATGAAAAACTGTTTTTT
j_gene: TRBJ1-5; d_gene: NA; v_gene: TRBV29-1; abundance: few; CDR3aa: CSVAGIGQPQHF; CDR3nt: TGCAGCGTTGCAGGTATCGGTCAGCCCCAGCATTTT
j_gene: TRBJ2-4; d_gene: TRBD1; v_gene: TRBV5-8; abundance: NA; CDR3aa: CASSLVGQDSLGF; CDR3nt: TGTGCCAGCAGCTTGGTGGGACAGGATTCCCTGGGCTTC
j_gene: TRBJ2-1; d_gene: TRBD2; v_gene: TRBV4-3; abundance: NA; CDR3aa: CASSQEGLAGVNEQFF; CDR3nt: TGCGCCAGCAGCCAAGAAGGACTAGCGGGGGTGAATGAGCAGTTCTTC
j_gene: TRBJ1-4; d_gene: TRBD1; v_gene: TRBV20-1; abundance: few; CDR3aa: CSASGDREEKLFF; CDR3nt: TGCAGTGCTAGTGGGGACAGGGAGGAAAAACTGTTTTTT
j_gene: TRBJ2-1; d_gene: TRBD2; v_gene: TRBV20-1; abundance: few; CDR3aa: CSARTASGGAYNEQFF; CDR3nt: TGCAGTGCTAGAACCGCTAGCGGGGGAGCATACAATGAGCAGTTCTTC
j_gene: TRBJ1-5; d_gene: NA; v_gene: TRBV7-8; abundance: NA; CDR3aa: CASSRSAVSNQPQHF; CDR3nt: TGTGCCAGCAGCCGAAGTGCGGTTAGCAATCAGCCCCAGCATTTT
j_gene: TRBJ2-1; d_gene: NA; v_gene: TRBV7-9; abundance: many; CDR3aa: CASSLAGSYNEQFF; CDR3nt: TGTGCCAGCAGCTTAGCCGGGTCCTACAATGAGCAGTTCTTC
j_gene: TRBJ2-7; d_gene: TRBD1; v_gene: TRBV5-1; abundance: NA; CDR3aa: CASSLQGYSYEQYF; CDR3nt: TGCGCCAGCAGTTTACAGGGGTACTCCTACGAGCAGTACTTC
j_gene: TRBJ1-2; d_gene: NA; v_gene: TRBV7-2; abundance: NA; CDR3aa: CASSTGRHDYGYTF; CDR3nt: TGTGCCAGCAGCACCGGGAGGCATGACTATGGCTACACCTTC
j_gene: TRBJ2-7; d_gene: NA; v_gene: TRBV21-1; abundance: few; CDR3aa: CACSLGQGGAYEQYF; CDR3nt: TGTGCCTGCTCACTGGGACAGGGGGGCGCCTACGAGCAGTACTTC
j_gene: TRBJ2-2; d_gene: TRBD2; v_gene: TRBV14; abundance: NA; CDR3aa: CASSQQLATGELFF; CDR3nt: TGTGCCAGCAGCCAACAACTAGCGACCGGGGAGCTGTTTTTT
j_gene: TRBJ1-2; d_gene: NA; v_gene: TRBV11-2; abundance: few; CDR3aa: CASSLMTASNYGYTF; CDR3nt: TGTGCCAGCAGCTTAATGACAGCGTCTAACTATGGCTACACCTTC
j_gene: TRBJ1-1; d_gene: NA; v_gene: TRBV5-4; abundance: NA; CDR3aa: CASSIERATNTEAFF; CDR3nt: TGTGCCAGCAGCATTGAACGGGCGACGAACACTGAAGCTTTCTTT
j_gene: TRBJ1-1; d_gene: TRBD1; v_gene: TRBV12-3/TRBV12-4; abundance: NA; CDR3aa: CASSRTGGGNTEAFF; CDR3nt: TGTGCCAGCAGTAGAACAGGGGGAGGGAACACTGAAGCTTTCTTT
j_gene: TRBJ2-7; d_gene: TRBD1; v_gene: TRBV5-1; abundance: NA; CDR3aa: CASGGQTNYEQYF; CDR3nt: TGCGCCAGCGGGGGACAGACCAACTACGAGCAGTACTTC
j_gene: TRBJ2-2; d_gene: TRBD2; v_gene: TRBV3-1; abundance: NA; CDR3aa: CASSSGEKIGELFF; CDR3nt: TGTGCCAGCAGTAGCGGGGAAAAGATCGGGGAGCTGTTTTTT
j_gene: TRBJ2-3; d_gene: NA; v_gene: TRBV7-2; abundance: few; CDR3aa: CASSLLGASTDTQYF; CDR3nt: TGTGCCAGCAGCTTATTAGGGGCTAGCACAGATACGCAGTATTTT